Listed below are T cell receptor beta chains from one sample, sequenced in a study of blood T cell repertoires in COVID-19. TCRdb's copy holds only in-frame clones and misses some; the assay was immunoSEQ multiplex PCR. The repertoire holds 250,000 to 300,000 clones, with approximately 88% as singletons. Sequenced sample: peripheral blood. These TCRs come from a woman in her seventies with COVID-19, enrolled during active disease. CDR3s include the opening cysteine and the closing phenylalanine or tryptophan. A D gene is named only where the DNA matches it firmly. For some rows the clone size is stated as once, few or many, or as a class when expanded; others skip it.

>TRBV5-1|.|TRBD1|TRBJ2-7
CASSLRPGGLREQYF
TGCGCCAGCAGCCTTCGGCCAGGGGGTTTGCGGGAGCAGTACTTC
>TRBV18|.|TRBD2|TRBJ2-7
CASSKTSGSNYEQYF
TGTGCCAGCTCAAAGACTAGCGGGTCGAACTACGAGCAGTACTTC
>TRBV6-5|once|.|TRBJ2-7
CASSYSAVDRSYEQYF
TGTGCCAGCAGTTATTCGGCCGTCGACAGATCCTACGAGCAGTACTTC
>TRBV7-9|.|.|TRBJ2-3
CASSLDARGSTDTQYF
TGTGCCAGCAGCTTAGACGCCAGGGGAAGCACAGATACGCAGTATTTT
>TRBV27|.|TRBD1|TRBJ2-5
CASRQGNSQAETQYF
TGTGCCAGTCGACAGGGGAATAGCCAGGCAGAGACCCAGTACTTC
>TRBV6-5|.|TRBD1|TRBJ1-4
CASSYSTGIGEKLFF
TGTGCCAGCAGTTACTCGACAGGGATTGGGGAAAAACTGTTTTTT
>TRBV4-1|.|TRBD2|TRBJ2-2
CASSQETSGSSWNTGELFF
TGCGCCAGCAGCCAAGAGACTAGCGGGAGTTCCTGGAACACCGGGGAGCTGTTTTTT
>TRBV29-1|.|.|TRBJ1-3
CSVHDRPSSGNTIYF
TGCAGCGTTCATGACAGGCCGAGCTCTGGAAACACCATATATTTT
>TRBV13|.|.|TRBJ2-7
CASSHTSTSGEQYF
TGTGCCAGCAGCCACACTAGCACCTCCGGGGAGCAGTACTTC
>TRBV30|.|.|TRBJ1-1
CAWSVRGGNTEAFF
TGTGCCTGGAGTGTTAGGGGAGGGAACACTGAAGCTTTCTTT
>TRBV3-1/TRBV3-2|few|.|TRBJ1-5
CASSQTGRRGNQPQHF
TGTGCCAGCAGCCAAACAGGGCGGCGTGGCAATCAGCCCCAGCATTTT
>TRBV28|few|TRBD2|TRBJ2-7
CASSSPSQRGYEQYF
TGTGCCAGCAGTTCCCCCTCCCAGCGGGGGTACGAGCAGTACTTC
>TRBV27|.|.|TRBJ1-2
CASSTAGKSGYTF
TGTGCCAGCAGTACCGCAGGGAAATCTGGCTACACCTTC
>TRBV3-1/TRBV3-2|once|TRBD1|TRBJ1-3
CASSRDRASGNTIYF
TGTGCCAGCAGCCGCGACAGGGCATCTGGAAACACCATATATTTT
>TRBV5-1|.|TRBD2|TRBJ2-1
CASSQLSGRAYNEQFF
TGCGCCAGCAGCCAACTGAGCGGGAGAGCCTACAATGAGCAGTTCTTC
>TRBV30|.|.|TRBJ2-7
CASTWDSAYEQYF
TGTGCTTCGACGTGGGACTCCGCCTACGAGCAGTACTTC
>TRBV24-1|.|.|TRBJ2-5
CATSGGAGHQETQYF
TGTGCCACCAGCGGAGGGGCCGGACATCAAGAGACCCAGTACTTC
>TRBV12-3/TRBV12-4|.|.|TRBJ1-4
CASRGRGNEKLFF
TGTGCCAGCAGGGGCAGGGGTAACGAAAAACTGTTTTTT